The rows below give T cell receptor beta chains drawn from one sample of a study of blood T cells in healthy people across ages. TCRdb re-called the 5' RACE reads through MiXCR, storing one row per CDR3 protein. Among about 1.4 million distinct CDR3 sequences listed, approximately 63% were seen once. What was sequenced was blood. These TCRs come from a man younger than 35 in good health. CDR3s leave out the opening cysteine and the closing phenylalanine or tryptophan. The D gene is left open where the match is weak.

TRBV6-5	.	TRBJ2-3	ASSYGEGPDTQY
TRBV20-1	TRBD2	TRBJ2-1	SASFNLLAGDHNEQF
TRBV7-2	.	.	ASCRLGDQGTQY
TRBV20-1	.	TRBJ1-5	SASSYNQPQH
TRBV7-2	TRBD2	TRBJ2-3	ASSLDGLAGPTDTQY
TRBV6-5	TRBD1	TRBJ2-4	ASRTGSTNIQY
TRBV4-3	TRBD1	TRBJ2-6	ASSQDRQSSGANVLT
TRBV10-1	TRBD2	TRBJ2-5	ASSPGTSGSIQETQY
TRBV7-2	TRBD1	TRBJ2-3	ASSLDRYRGYTDTQY
TRBV6-2/TRBV6-3	.	TRBJ1-2	ASSWRQSNYGYT
TRBV3-1	TRBD2	TRBJ2-1	AISREGNEQF
TRBV10-3	TRBD2	.	AISEASGNGETQY
TRBV27	.	TRBJ1-6	ASSSGLIPLH
TRBV7-9	.	TRBJ2-7	ASSSKGEQY
TRBV9	.	TRBJ2-3	ASSVGMGGADTQY
TRBV28	TRBD1	TRBJ1-2	ASSWDRGSPHGYT
TRBV10-3	.	TRBJ2-2	AIGELNTGELF
TRBV4-3	TRBD2	TRBJ2-7	ASSQEPLAGGAYEQY
TRBV7-8	TRBD2	TRBJ2-3	ASSLPPTSGRGTDTQY
TRBV7-9	.	TRBJ2-7	ASSLERDGLSYEQY
TRBV27	TRBD1	TRBJ2-3	ASSLSGQGGDTQY
TRBV12-3/TRBV12-4	.	TRBJ1-1	ASSPRQYTEAF
TRBV28	TRBD2	TRBJ2-7	ASSKSGGAVYEQY
TRBV11-2	TRBD1	TRBJ2-7	ASSFGTATYEQY
TRBV15	TRBD2	TRBJ2-5	ATSRESSGETQY
TRBV27	.	TRBJ1-5	ASRTGVTDNQPQH
TRBV28	.	TRBJ1-6	ASSSANRSGYNSPLH
TRBV12-3/TRBV12-4	.	TRBJ1-6	ASSVHGPNSPLH
TRBV29-1	.	TRBJ2-1	SVEDMGVGADNEQF
TRBV29-1	TRBD1	TRBJ1-1	SVRPQGWVTEAF
TRBV4-2	TRBD1	TRBJ1-2	ASTEDRGYGYT
TRBV6-6	.	TRBJ1-2	ASSANLDYGYT
TRBV7-9	.	TRBJ2-1	ASSFFGGSYNEQF
TRBV27	TRBD2	.	ASSSLAGGHYSYEQY
TRBV9	.	TRBJ2-1	ASSVELVSSYNEQF
TRBV6-4	.	TRBJ1-2	ASSEKWQGRNGYT
TRBV29-1	TRBD1	TRBJ2-6	SVPVGLGDSSGANVLT
TRBV9	.	TRBJ1-2	ASSVGVGGSGYT
TRBV7-2	.	TRBJ1-4	ASSPRARNEKLF
TRBV4-1	TRBD2	TRBJ2-1	ASSQPRTRYNEQF
TRBV6-6	TRBD2	TRBJ2-3	ASSYSSEGGGGTQY
TRBV6-5	.	TRBJ1-4	ASGYSIGRAREKLF
TRBV6-5	TRBD2	TRBJ2-1	ASSYSPSGAYNEQF
TRBV4-1	TRBD1	TRBJ2-3	ASSQASGGFTDTQY
TRBV29-1	.	TRBJ2-7	SVPQGGAYEQY
TRBV3-1	TRBD2	TRBJ2-3	ASSPNFPGVAGGRTDTQY
TRBV5-1	TRBD1	TRBJ2-5	ASSYLQGPEGNTQY
TRBV7-2	.	TRBJ1-4	ASSLVGGGTNEKLF
TRBV20-1	.	TRBJ2-5	SARDPISGETQY
TRBV4-2	TRBD2	TRBJ2-1	ASSQVKGTSNNEQF
TRBV20-1	.	TRBJ2-7	SARDTLGGDEQY
TRBV7-9	TRBD2	TRBJ2-7	ASSMSSGGYSYEQY
TRBV29-1	TRBD2	TRBJ2-3	SVAPSLGGSTDTQY
TRBV4-1	TRBD1	TRBJ2-7	ASSQDARGSSYEQY
TRBV5-6	TRBD1	TRBJ2-1	ASSLGPGQFVQRSSYNEQF